Below, 17 T cell receptor beta chains from the same sample are listed, as sequenced in a study of T cells after yellow fever vaccination. MiXCR was run by TCRdb on the 5' RACE reads, yielding one entry per CDR3 protein. The data hold 200,000 to 250,000 distinct CDR3 sequences, with 6.9% observed a single time. The starting material was CD4+ T cells sorted from PBMCs, obtained 15 days after the yellow fever booster vaccination. The receptors were sampled from a man aged 25-45 years who received the YFV17D yellow fever vaccine.

The chain couples TRBV2 to TRBJ2-7, with 12 bases identical to TRBD2. The CDR3 spans 16 residues. Losses at the gene ends were 11 bases for V and 3 bases for J; bases not matched to a gene: 14. Germline V gene lookup returns CDR1 SNHLY and CDR2 FYNNEI. CDR3 bases: TGTGCCGGACGAAGGGCTAGCGGGAGGGTCGACTACGAGCAGTACTTC. Translating gives CAGRRASGRVDYEQYF.

This clonotype was counted between two and nine times. The V and J genes are TRBV24-1 and TRBJ2-1, with 8 bases matching TRBD2. The V gene end was trimmed by 3 bases and the J gene end by 7 bases; junction bases not matched to a gene: 7. This CDR3 has 15 amino acids. Germline CDR1 KGHDR, CDR2 SFDVKD. For the CDR3, the DNA is TGTGCCACCAGTGATCCCGGGACTAGATTTAATGAGCAGTTCTTC. It is translated as CATSDPGTRFNEQFF.

This clonotype came up a few times. This chain connects TRBV6-2 or TRBV6-3 to TRBJ2-2; the D is unclear. V lost 4 bases and J 3 bases, leaving 12 bases between the germline ends. This CDR3 has 15 residues. The germline V gene encodes CDR1 MNHEY and CDR2 SVGEGT. The CDR3: CASSLVQAYTGELFF. In nucleotides, the CDR3 is TGTGCCAGCAGTTTGGTCCAGGCCTACACCGGGGAGCTGTTTTTT.

This clonotype showed up many times. CDR3 protein: CASSLVGRSSYNEQFF. In DNA, the CDR3 is TGCGCCAGCAGCTTGGTTGGGCGAAGCTCCTACAATGAGCAGTTCTTC. V usage is TRBV5-1 and J usage is TRBJ2-1; D gene ambiguous. The CDR3 length is 16 residues. Germline values: CDR1 SGHRS, CDR2 YFSETQ. V lost 0 bases to trimming and J lost 0 bases, with 10 bases between them.

The chain has TRBV6-1 and TRBJ2-5; 10 nucleotides line up with TRBD2. V trimming: 8 bases; J trimming: 2 bases; junction bases outside the gene matches: 8. Germline CDR1 MNHNS, CDR2 SASEGT. There are 15 residues in the CDR3. The CDR3 region is CASQRPGLAQETQYF. CDR3 nucleotides: TGTGCCAGCCAACGACCGGGACTAGCGCAAGAGACCCAGTACTTC.

The chain employs TRBV4-2 and TRBJ2-7, with D perhaps TRBD1 or TRBD2 (6 bases each). Germline V gene sequence: CDR1 LGHNA, CDR2 YNFKEQ. CDR3 length: 16 residues. Deletions cut 0 bases from V and 9 bases from J, with 21 bases between. The CDR3 DNA is TGTGCCAGCAGCCAAGATCTCCGGAGCCTCAAGGGGGGGCAGTACTTC. As protein: CASSQDLRSLKGGQYF.

Comments on this clonotype: A much larger clone differs from this one at a single base, so this may be a read error. This chain uses TRBV12-3 or TRBV12-4 with TRBJ2-2; the D is unclear. The CDR3 has 13 residues. V dropped 6 bases and J dropped 0 bases, with 5 bases sitting between them. CDR3 region: CASRDPNTGELFF. CDR3 coding DNA: TGTGCCAGCAGGGATCCGAACACCGGGGAGCTGTTTTTT.

In this sample, this clonotype turned up a few times. The rearrangement uses TRBV20-1 and TRBJ1-1; D ambiguous. Trimming stripped 0 bases from V and 8 bases from J, with 10 bases between. Germline V CDR1 and CDR2: DFQATT, SNEGSKA (reference sequence). The CDR3 has 12 amino acids. CDR3 DNA: TGCAGTGCTAGAGATGGACGTTACGAAGCTTTCTTT. This translates into CSARDGRYEAFF.

Many counts were recorded for this clonotype. The gene calls are TRBV20-1 and TRBJ1-5, with D possibly matching TRBD1 (5 bases). CDR3 size: 15 residues. Trimming took 1 base from V and 0 from J, leaving 10 bases between them. Per germline, CDR1 DFQATT and CDR2 SNEGSKA (reference sequence). The DNA for the CDR3 is TGCAGTGCTAGAGTAGGGGAGTATAGCAATCAGCCCCAGCATTTT. It is translated as CSARVGEYSNQPQHF.

This clonotype has just a few counts. The J gene is TRBJ2-7, the V gene TRBV7-9; 10 positions agree with TRBD2. The CDR3 contains 16 residues. With 4 bases clipped from V and 0 bases from J, the junction kept 6 bases outside the gene matches. Per germline, CDR1 SEHNR and CDR2 FQNEAQ (reference sequence). The CDR3: CASSYQAGGISYEQYF. CDR3 nucleotide sequence: TGTGCCAGCAGCTACCAAGCGGGAGGGATCTCCTACGAGCAGTACTTC.

The chain is built from TRBV14 and TRBJ1-4, with unresolved D. V gave up 1 base and J gave up 0 bases, with 6 bases separating them. Germline CDR1 is SGHDN and CDR2 is FVKESK. This CDR3 has 15 amino acids. CDR3 sequence (DNA): TGTGCCAGCAGCCAAGTGAGGCCAACTAATGAAAAACTGTTTTTT. It codes for CASSQVRPTNEKLFF.

This clonotype was found once. The gene calls are TRBV12-3 or TRBV12-4 and TRBJ2-7; D is perhaps TRBD1 (5 bases). V dropped 7 bases and J dropped 7 bases, with 14 bases sitting between them. The CDR3 runs to 12 residues. The CDR3 region has the DNA TGTGCCAGCATCCTGACCCCAGGGGAGCAGTACTTC. Translation gives CASILTPGEQYF.

This clonotype showed up just a few times. The V gene is TRBV7-3, the J gene TRBJ1-1; D is undetermined. CDR3 length equals 12 residues. Looked up from germline, CDR1 is SGHTA and CDR2 is FQGTGA. V was clipped by 6 bases and J by 9 bases, with 14 bases between them. The CDR3 DNA reads TGTGCCAGCAGTCTCTTGGGCGAGAAAGCTTTCTTT. Residues: CASSLLGEKAFF. Together with reference TRBV7-3 and TRBJ1-1, the CDR3 gives the full variable domain: GAGVSQTPSNKVTEKGKYVELRCDPISGHTALYWYRQSLGQGPEFLIYFQGTGAADDSGLPNDRFFAVRPEGSVSTLKIQRTERGDSAVYLCASSLLGEKAFFGQGTRLTVV.

The V call is TRBV7-9, the J call TRBJ2-7; 9 nucleotides agree with TRBD1. Germline CDR1 and CDR2: SEHNR and FQNEAQ (reference sequence). J lost 4 bases, V lost 1 base, and 5 bases had no gene match. The length of the CDR3 is 15 residues. Written as DNA, the CDR3 is TGTGCCAGCAGCTTAGGACAGGGGGATTTTTACGAGCAGTACTTC. Translated, it gives CASSLGQGDFYEQYF.

The chain is built from TRBV20-1 and TRBJ2-1; TRBD2 matches at 9 bases. In germline, CDR1 is DFQATT, CDR2 SNEGSKA (reference sequence). This CDR3 has 15 residues. With 3 bases clipped from V and 5 bases from J, the junction kept 8 bases outside the gene matches. As DNA, the CDR3 is TGCAGTGCTAGCCACGCGGGAGGGCCCCACAATGAGCAGTTCTTC. Protein sequence: CSASHAGGPHNEQFF.

The V call is TRBV7-2, the J call TRBJ1-5, with 7 bases that match TRBD1. V trimming: 4 bases; J trimming: 2 bases; junction bases outside the gene matches: 5. The CDR3 is 15 residues long. Looked up from germline, CDR1 is SGHTA and CDR2 is FQGNSA. CDR3 coding DNA: TGTGCCAGCAGCTGGGACAGCGGCGGCAATCAGCCCCAGCATTTT. It encodes CASSWDSGGNQPQHF.

The sample holds one count of this clonotype. No conserved phenylalanine or tryptophan is present at the end of the CDR3, so a read error is the likely explanation. The chain recombines TRBV5-1 with TRBJ2-2, with D tentatively TRBD1 (6 bases). This CDR3 has 13 amino acids. Germline V lookup: CDR1 SGHRS, CDR2 YFSETQ. Trimming took off 4 bases at V and 6 bases at J, with 10 bases between the two ends. In DNA, the CDR3 is TGCGCCAGCAGCATACAGGGAGCCGGGGAGCTGTTTTCT. As protein: CASSIQGAGELFS.